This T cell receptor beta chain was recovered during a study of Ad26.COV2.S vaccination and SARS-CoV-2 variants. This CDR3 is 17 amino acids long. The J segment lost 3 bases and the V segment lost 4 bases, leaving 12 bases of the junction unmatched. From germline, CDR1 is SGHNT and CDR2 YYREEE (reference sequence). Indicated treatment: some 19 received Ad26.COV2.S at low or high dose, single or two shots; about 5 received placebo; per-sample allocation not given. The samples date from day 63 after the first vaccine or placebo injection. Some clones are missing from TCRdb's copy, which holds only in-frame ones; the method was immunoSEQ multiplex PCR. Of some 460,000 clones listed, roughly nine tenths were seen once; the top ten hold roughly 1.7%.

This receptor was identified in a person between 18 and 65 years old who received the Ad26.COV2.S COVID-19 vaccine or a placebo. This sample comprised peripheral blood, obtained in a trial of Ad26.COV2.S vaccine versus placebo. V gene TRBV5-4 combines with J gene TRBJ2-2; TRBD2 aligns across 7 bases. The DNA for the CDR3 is TGTGCCAGCAGCCACGCTGGGGGAGGGCCTGACACCGGGGAGCTGTTTTTT. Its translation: CASSHAGGGPDTGELFF.